Below are 11 T cell receptor beta chains sequenced from a single sample in a study of shared clonotypes between healthy human individuals. Clones were sequenced by immunoSEQ multiplex PCR, and TCRdb holds only the in-frame ones, with some missing. The profile shows roughly 320,000 clones, roughly 87% of them singletons. The sample was memory CD8+ T cells sorted from blood. Noted subset: CD45RO+ cells pooled with CCR7-negative TemRA cells. The receptors were sampled from a man between 18 and 35 years old in good health.

V usage is TRBV27 and J usage is TRBJ1-6; maybe TRBD1 (6 bases). Germline V gene sequence: CDR1 MNHEY, CDR2 SMNVEV (reference sequence). CDR3 size: 14 residues. V lost 6 bases, J lost 3 bases, and 9 bases lay in between. The CDR3, as DNA: TGTGCCAGCAGCCCGACAGGCTATAATTCACCCCTCCACTTT. Its translation is CASSPTGYNSPLHF.

J is TRBJ1-1 and V is TRBV2; D not resolved. The V and J ends lost 6 bases and 6 bases respectively, with 14 bases between them. Germline assignment: CDR1 SNHLY and CDR2 FYNNEI. This CDR3 is built from 13 residues. The CDR3 is CASSESWTSEAFF. In DNA form, the CDR3 reads TGTGCCAGCAGCGAATCCTGGACTTCTGAAGCTTTCTTT.

This clone occurred a few times. The chain links TRBV13 to TRBJ1-1, with D unclear. This CDR3 spans 11 amino acids. The germline gives CDR1 PRHDT, CDR2 FYEKMQ (reference sequence). Trimming shortened V by 1 base and J by 6 bases, and 3 bases separated the two germline ends. CDR3: CASSLEPEAFF. In nucleotides, the CDR3 is TGTGCCAGCAGCTTAGAACCTGAAGCTTTCTTT. Looking up the rest from reference TRBV13 and TRBJ1-1 gives the full variable domain: AAGVIQSPRHLIKEKRETATLKCYPIPRHDTVYWYQQGPGQDPQFLISFYEKMQSDKGSIPDRFSAQQFSDYHSELNMSSLELGDSALYFCASSLEPEAFFGQGTRLTVV.

V is TRBV27 and J is TRBJ2-3; 7 bases fit TRBD2. The V and J ends lost 5 bases and 4 bases, in that order; junction bases with no gene match: 9. The CDR3 contains 15 residues. Germline V CDR1 and CDR2: MNHEY, SMNVEV (reference sequence). CDR3 nucleotides: TGTGCCAGCAGTACCGGACTAGGTTTCGCAGATACGCAGTATTTT. Its translation is CASSTGLGFADTQYF.

In this sample, this clone turned up once. This CDR3 is also generated by other DNA sequences in the sample. V and J are TRBV5-1 and TRBJ2-7, with D possibly TRBD2 on 5 matching bases. Trimming cost V 0 bases and J 0 bases, with 7 bases left between them. The CDR3 contains 14 residues. CDR1 SGHRS and CDR2 YFSETQ come from the germline V gene. CDR3 region: CASSLVAGSYEQYF. CDR3 DNA: TGCGCCAGCAGCTTGGTGGCGGGCTCCTACGAGCAGTACTTC.

This chain connects TRBV13 to TRBJ1-3; a weak D match, TRBD1 (5 bases). Germline V CDR1 and CDR2: PRHDT, FYEKMQ (reference sequence). This CDR3 is built from 14 residues. With 4 bases removed from V and 0 bases from J, the gap between germline ends came to 7 bases. CDR3 residues: CASSSQGSGNTIYF. CDR3 sequence (DNA): TGTGCCAGCAGCTCCCAGGGCTCTGGAAACACCATATATTTT.

This clone was observed a handful of times. At one end the junction does not follow the germline gene, possibly because of a read error. The chain uses TRBV7-3 and TRBJ2-7, with 8 bases lining up with TRBD1. The CDR3 contains 15 residues. CDR1 and CDR2 from the germline V gene are SGHTA and FQGTGA. The chain's CDR3 is CASSPGTGPYYQQYF. The CDR3 bases are TGTGCCAGCAGTCCCGGGACAGGACCTTACTACCAGCAGTACTTC. Full variable domain (missing parts from reference TRBV7-3 and TRBJ2-7): GAGVSQTPSNKVTEKGKYVELRCDPISGHTALYWYRQSLGQGPEFLIYFQGTGAADDSGLPNDRFFAVRPEGSVSTLKIQRTERGDSAVYLCASSPGTGPYYQQYFGPGTRLTVT.

The chain has TRBV30 and TRBJ2-4; tentatively, D is TRBD2 (6 bases). V lost 5 bases and J 9 bases, leaving 14 bases between the germline ends. Germline loops: CDR1 GTSNPN, CDR2 SVGIG (reference sequence). The CDR3 extends over 12 amino acids. Here the CDR3 DNA reads TGTGCCTGGGGCGCCGGAGCGGGCATTCAGTACTTC. This translates into CAWGAGAGIQYF.

The chain recombines TRBV19 with TRBJ2-3; D remains ambiguous. Trimming cost V 2 bases and J 2 bases, with 5 bases left between them. CDR1 LNHDA and CDR2 SQIVND come from the germline V gene (reference sequence). This CDR3 comprises 13 residues. Here the CDR3 reads CASSIWVTDTQYF. The CDR3 DNA reads TGTGCCAGTAGTATATGGGTCACAGATACGCAGTATTTT.

This chain connects TRBV7-9 to TRBJ1-4; 12 nucleotides align to TRBD1. With V trimmed by 0 bases and J by 5 bases, 4 bases remained unmatched. Germline CDR1 reads SEHNR; CDR2 reads FQNEAQ (reference sequence). The CDR3 consists of 17 residues. The CDR3 sequence is CASSLAGQGAENEKLFF. The CDR3 nucleotides are TGTGCCAGCAGCTTAGCGGGACAGGGGGCTGAAAATGAAAAACTGTTTTTT.

The chain recombines TRBV7-9 with TRBJ2-2; 9 positions match TRBD2. With 5 bases clipped from V and 6 bases from J, the junction kept 4 bases outside the gene matches. Germline assignment: CDR1 SEHNR and CDR2 FQNEAQ (reference sequence). The CDR3 is 14 amino acids. The CDR3 loop reads CASSRTSVPGELFF. In DNA form, the CDR3 reads TGTGCCAGCAGCAGGACTAGCGTTCCCGGGGAGCTGTTTTTT.